A selection of T cell receptor beta chains follows, all from one sample in a study of T cells of healthy individuals. TCRdb ran MiXCR on the 5' RACE reads and lists one entry per CDR3 protein. The sample carries 60,000 to 70,000 distinct CDR3 sequences, about 16% recorded once. These receptors originate from a human donor in good health. The CDR3 runs from the conserved cysteine through the conserved F or W. The D gene is left open where the match is weak. Clone size is not always given. Where it is, it says once, few, many or a class for expanded clones.

>many|TRBJ2-1|TRBV3-1|TRBD2
CASSQVPSGGLEQFF
TGTGCCAGCAGCCAAGTCCCTAGCGGGGGCCTCGAGCAGTTCTTC
>few|TRBJ1-2|TRBV12-3/TRBV12-4|NA
CASSRTLPEGYTF
TGTGCCAGCAGTCGGACGCTCCCCGAGGGCTACACCTTC
>many|TRBJ2-5|TRBV2|NA
CASSFGGFGETQYF
TGTGCCAGCAGCTTCGGCGGGTTTGGAGAGACCCAGTACTTC
>NA|TRBJ2-1|TRBV2|TRBD2
CASINSGGAVDEQFF
TGTGCCAGCATTAACAGCGGGGGGGCCGTAGATGAGCAGTTCTTC
>NA|TRBJ2-1|TRBV5-5|TRBD2
CASSSRTSHYNEQFF
TGTGCCAGCAGCAGCAGGACTAGCCACTACAATGAGCAGTTCTTC
>many|TRBJ1-2|TRBV29-1|TRBD1
CSAPTGVGGYTF
TGCAGCGCCCCGACAGGGGTTGGCGGCTACACCTTC
>many|TRBJ1-5|TRBV28|NA
CASSFVGSNQPQHF
TGTGCCAGCAGTTTCGTAGGGAGCAATCAGCCCCAGCATTTT
>NA|TRBJ1-5|TRBV20-1|NA
CSARDFKTGDQPQHF
TGCAGTGCTAGAGATTTCAAGACAGGTGATCAGCCCCAGCATTTT
>NA|TRBJ1-2|TRBV9|NA
CASRATGRRHGYTF
TGTGCCAGCAGGGCCACGGGACGACGGCATGGCTACACCTTC
>few|TRBJ2-3|TRBV4-1|NA
CASSQDGGTQYF
TGCGCCAGCAGCCAAGATGGGGGCACGCAGTATTTT
>many|TRBJ1-2|TRBV12-3/TRBV12-4|NA
CASSSGQIYGYTF
TGTGCCAGCAGTTCCGGACAGATCTATGGCTACACCTTC
>many|TRBJ2-7|TRBV7-2|TRBD1
CASSPGDRSTYEQYF
TGTGCCAGCAGCCCTGGGGACAGGTCTACCTACGAGCAGTACTTC
>many|TRBJ2-3|TRBV9|TRBD1
CASSQTGTPGTDADTQYF
TGTGCCAGCAGCCAGACGGGAACCCCGGGGACAGACGCAGATACGCAGTATTTT
>few|TRBJ2-7|TRBV12-3/TRBV12-4|TRBD2
CASSLTGGLGEQYF
TGTGCCAGCAGTTTAACGGGAGGATTAGGGGAGCAGTACTTC
>many|TRBJ1-1|TRBV5-1|NA
CASSLGESTEAFF
TGCGCCAGCAGCTTGGGGGAGAGCACTGAAGCTTTCTTT
>NA|TRBJ2-3|TRBV20-1|TRBD2
CSATSGRQDTQYF
TGCAGTGCTACTAGCGGGAGGCAAGATACGCAGTATTTT
>many|TRBJ1-1|TRBV10-3|TRBD1
CAIGQGRHNTEAFF
TGTGCCATCGGACAGGGCAGGCATAACACTGAAGCTTTCTTT
>many|TRBJ2-1|TRBV3-1|TRBD2
CASSPERERGSYNEQFF
TGTGCCAGCAGCCCTGAGCGGGAGAGAGGCTCCTACAATGAGCAGTTCTTC
>many|TRBJ2-7|TRBV28|NA
CASSSYRNYEQYF
TGTGCCAGCAGTTCGTACAGGAACTACGAGCAGTACTTC
>many|TRBJ1-1|TRBV29-1|NA
CSVDAVNTEAFF
TGCAGCGTGGACGCTGTGAACACTGAAGCTTTCTTT
>many|TRBJ2-7|TRBV3-1|NA
CASSRGTVVYEQYF
TGTGCCAGCAGCCGCGGGACAGTCGTCTACGAGCAGTACTTC
>many|TRBJ1-5|TRBV24-1|NA
CATSERRSQPQHF
TGTGCCACCAGTGAGCGACGTAGTCAGCCCCAGCATTTT
>many|TRBJ2-3|TRBV7-3|TRBD2
CASSPTPGTSIGGDTQYF
TGTGCCAGCAGCCCTACCCCCGGGACTAGCATCGGGGGAGATACGCAGTATTTT
>NA|TRBJ1-5|TRBV6-1|NA
CASSEVGRDQPQHF
TGTGCCAGCAGTGAAGTGGGCAGGGATCAGCCCCAGCATTTT
>many|TRBJ1-1|TRBV2|NA
CASRGSQIIITEAFF
TGTGCCAGCAGGGGAAGCCAGATCATAATTACTGAAGCTTTCTTT
>many|TRBJ1-4|TRBV10-3|NA
CAISESTGPNEKLFF
TGTGCCATCAGTGAGTCTACAGGTCCGAATGAAAAACTGTTTTTT
>few|TRBJ1-2|TRBV30|NA
CAWSVQGYGYTF
TGTGCCTGGAGTGTCCAGGGCTATGGCTACACCTTC
>many|TRBJ2-7|TRBV5-1|TRBD1
CASSYGTVDEQYF
TGCGCCAGCAGCTATGGGACAGTGGACGAGCAGTACTTC
>few|TRBJ1-6|TRBV6-2/TRBV6-3|NA
CASSYPDSSPLHF
TGTGCCAGCAGTTATCCGGATAGTTCACCCCTCCACTTT
>many|TRBJ1-5|TRBV15|NA
CATSLGAGAQPQHF
TGTGCCACCAGCCTCGGGGCGGGGGCACAGCCCCAGCATTTT
>many|TRBJ2-2|TRBV4-1|NA
CASSPPGANTGELFF
TGCGCCAGCAGCCCCCCGGGCGCCAACACCGGGGAGCTGTTTTTT
>NA|TRBJ2-1|TRBV3-1|NA
CASSPYAGRRKPSSYNEQFF
TGTGCCAGCAGCCCCTACGCGGGACGGAGAAAACCGAGCTCCTACAATGAGCAGTTCTTC
>many|TRBJ2-3|TRBV18|NA
CASSPPRALRTDTQYF
TGTGCCAGCTCACCACCCAGAGCTCTTCGCACAGATACGCAGTATTTT
>many|TRBJ1-1|TRBV29-1|NA
CSVERRLSTEAFF
TGCAGCGTTGAACGACGGTTGAGCACTGAAGCTTTCTTT
>few|TRBJ1-2|TRBV10-2|NA
CASSPAGRGANYGYTF
TGCGCCAGCAGTCCGGCAGGGAGAGGCGCTAACTATGGCTACACCTTC
>NA|TRBJ1-1|TRBV20-1|NA
CSAREVLGYTEAFF
TGCAGTGCTAGAGAGGTCCTGGGCTACACTGAAGCTTTCTTT